These 25 T cell receptor beta chains were sequenced from one sample in a study of beta chain features in type 1 diabetes. The sequenced template was cDNA made from the entire isolated RNA. Sequenced by immunoSEQ multiplex PCR; TCRdb stores in-frame clones only, minus some. The sample has approximately 160,000 clones, approximately 8.4% seen once. The sequenced sample was central memory CD4+ T cells from blood. The receptor source for this set is a woman aged 18 to 35 in good health.

This clone has only a few counts. V usage is TRBV7-2 and J usage is TRBJ2-1; 12 bases fit TRBD2. The CDR3 totals 14 residues. CDR1 and CDR2 (germline): SGHTA, FQGNSA. V shed 5 bases, J shed 10 bases, and the junction held 6 bases outside the gene matches. The CDR3 DNA follows: TGTGCCAGCAGCCCCGGACTAGCGGGAAAGGAGCAGTTCTTC. This sequence encodes CASSPGLAGKEQFF.

The chain links TRBV10-1 to TRBJ2-5; a weak D match, TRBD1 (6 bases). Per the germline V gene, CDR1 is WNHNN and CDR2 is SYGVQD (reference sequence). This CDR3 has 13 residues. V was clipped by 10 bases and J by 5 bases, with 17 bases between them. CDR3 bases: TGCGCCACCCCGGGACAAGGGACGGAGACCCAGTACTTC. Its translation is CATPGQGTETQYF.

The sample holds one count of this clone. The chain has TRBV18 and TRBJ2-3; 8 bases line up with TRBD2. The V segment lost 4 bases and the J segment 3 bases; nucleotides outside the gene matches: 6. CDR1 and CDR2 (germline): KGHSH, LQKENI. The CDR3 runs 15 residues. CDR3 residues: CASSLGTRGTDTQYF. In nucleotides, the CDR3 is TGTGCCAGCTCACTCGGGACTAGAGGGACAGATACGCAGTATTTT.

V gene TRBV6-1 combines with J gene TRBJ2-1, with 7 bases lining up with TRBD1. The CDR3 runs to 14 residues. The germline gives CDR1 MNHNS, CDR2 SASEGT. V was clipped by 5 bases and J by 3 bases; unmatched bases: 4. The CDR3 DNA follows: TGTGCCAGCAGTAGGGGGCGCGGCTACAATGAGCAGTTCTTC. Translated: CASSRGRGYNEQFF.

The chain carries TRBV19 and TRBJ2-3; no clear D gene. Germline V gives CDR1 LNHDA, CDR2 SQIVND (reference sequence). This CDR3 has 14 amino acids. Between the trimmed V and J ends, which lost 1 base and 5 bases, there was a span of 10 bases. CDR3 loop: CASSIGPARDTQYF. Here the CDR3 DNA reads TGTGCCAGTAGTATAGGGCCCGCAAGAGATACGCAGTATTTT.

The V call is TRBV28, the J call TRBJ2-5; the match to TRBD2 covers 12 bases. From germline, CDR1 is MDHEN and CDR2 SYDVKM. The J segment lost 0 bases and the V segment lost 6 bases, leaving 5 bases of the junction unmatched. The CDR3 spans 16 residues. CDR3 bases: TGTGCCAGCAGCCGCGGACTAGCGGGGTACCAAGAGACCCAGTACTTC. This translates into CASSRGLAGYQETQYF.

This clone was counted a few times. V and J are TRBV4-1 and TRBJ2-4; D possibly corresponds to TRBD1 (6 bases). Per the germline V gene, CDR1 is MGHRA and CDR2 is YSYEKL. The CDR3 is made up of 18 amino acids. V was shortened by 4 bases and J by 0 bases, with 19 bases between the two germline ends. CDR3 amino acids: CASSPDLGRGIAKNIQYF. The CDR3 DNA follows: TGCGCCAGCAGCCCCGACCTCGGCAGGGGTATAGCCAAAAACATTCAGTACTTC.

Written as DNA, the CDR3 is TGTGCCAGCAGTTACTCGATATACAGGGGAGGCTACACCTTC. Amino acids: CASSYSIYRGGYTF. The rearrangement uses TRBV6-6 and TRBJ1-2; 7 positions agree with TRBD1. The V segment lost 0 bases and the J segment 8 bases; nucleotides outside the gene matches: 6. The CDR3 has 14 residues. Germline V gene sequence: CDR1 MNHNY, CDR2 SVGAGI (reference sequence).

In this sample, this clone turned up a few times. This rearrangement joins TRBV5-1 to TRBJ2-2; no firm D call. Trimming left V 3 bases short and J 6 bases short, with 9 bases between. Per the germline V gene, CDR1 is SGHRS and CDR2 is YFSETQ. The CDR3 sequence is 13 residues long. The CDR3 DNA reads as TGCGCCAGCAGCTCCCTGGCACCCGGGGAGCTGTTTTTT. Its protein is CASSSLAPGELFF.

This clone was detected a few times. J is TRBJ2-7 and V is TRBV30, with 10 positions matching TRBD1. Germline CDR1 reads GTSNPN; CDR2 reads SVGIG (reference sequence). Trimming at V came to 2 bases and at J to 3 bases, leaving 4 bases not matched to a gene. The CDR3 consists of 14 residues. The CDR3 region has the DNA TGTGCCTGGAGTCAGGGACAGGGGCTCTACGAGCAGTACTTC. Protein product: CAWSQGQGLYEQYF.

The chain uses TRBV2 and TRBJ1-5; D ambiguous. Trimming pared 4 bases from V and 6 bases from J, leaving 7 bases between. Germline V gene lookup returns CDR1 SNHLY and CDR2 FYNNEI. The CDR3 extends over 12 amino acids. The DNA of the CDR3 is TGTGCCAGCAGTGCGGGGAGTCAGCCCCAGCATTTT. Its protein product is CASSAGSQPQHF.

This clone has more than one count but fewer than ten. V and J are TRBV9 and TRBJ2-3, with D perhaps TRBD2 (5 bases). Trimming shortened V by 4 bases and J by 6 bases, and 12 bases separated the two germline ends. Germline V CDR1 and CDR2: SGDLS, YYNGEE. The CDR3 loop spans 13 amino acids. This CDR3 is CASSSDGGDTQYF. CDR3 in DNA: TGTGCCAGCAGCTCGGACGGAGGCGATACGCAGTATTTT.

The V gene is TRBV5-4, the J gene TRBJ2-7, with a possible D match to TRBD1 (6 bases). Looked up from germline, CDR1 is SGHNT and CDR2 is YYREEE (reference sequence). V was cut by 4 bases and J by 4 bases, with 18 bases left in between. The CDR3 is made up of 15 amino acids. DNA for the CDR3: TGTGCCAGCAGCCAAGATTCCACAGGGTCTTACGAGCAGTACTTC. Its protein is CASSQDSTGSYEQYF.

The chain links TRBV6-5 to TRBJ1-1; unclear D gene. V was trimmed by 5 bases and J by 6 bases, leaving 10 bases between them. Per germline, CDR1 MNHEY and CDR2 SVGAGI. The CDR3 has 12 residues. CDR3 sequence reads: CASSPDWAEAFF. The DNA for the CDR3 is TGTGCCAGCAGTCCGGACTGGGCTGAAGCTTTCTTT.

The rearrangement uses TRBV30 and TRBJ1-1; maybe TRBD1 (5 bases). Germline assignment: CDR1 GTSNPN and CDR2 SVGIG (reference sequence). Deletions cut 4 bases from V and 2 bases from J, with 11 bases between. CDR3 length: 13 residues. Here the CDR3 reads CAWTWGLNTEAFF. The DNA for the CDR3 is TGTGCCTGGACCTGGGGACTCAACACTGAAGCTTTCTTT.

The chain has TRBV30 and TRBJ2-1; the match to TRBD2 covers 10 bases. Germline trimming cut 1 base from V and 7 bases from J; bases unmatched to any gene: 7. CDR3 length equals 15 residues. Germline CDR1 is GTSNPN and CDR2 is SVGIG (reference sequence). CDR3 residues: CAWSDLGLASNEQFF. As DNA, the CDR3 is TGTGCCTGGAGTGATCTGGGACTAGCGTCGAATGAGCAGTTCTTC.

This clone was counted a few times. V usage is TRBV4-1 and J usage is TRBJ2-1, with 11 bases aligning to TRBD2. J was trimmed by 9 bases and V by 5 bases; bases with no gene match: 6. The V gene's germline CDR1 is MGHRA and CDR2 YSYEKL. This CDR3 contains 14 residues. CDR3 sequence: CASSAPTSGIEQFF. The CDR3 coding sequence is TGCGCCAGCAGCGCTCCGACTAGCGGGATTGAGCAGTTCTTC.

Comments on this clone: Other DNA sequences of this sample code for an identical CDR3. This chain uses TRBV28 with TRBJ1-2; D remains unclear. V was shortened by 2 bases and J by 2 bases, with 6 bases between the two germline ends. The CDR3 totals 13 residues. Germline CDR1 MDHEN, CDR2 SYDVKM. CDR3 residues: CASSLGGNYGYTF. The CDR3 nucleotides read TGTGCCAGCAGTTTAGGAGGGAACTATGGCTACACCTTC.

This clone was recorded many times. The chain links TRBV30 to TRBJ2-2; D remains ambiguous. CDR3 length: 15 amino acids. V shed 0 bases and J shed 4 bases, with 12 bases lying between them. Germline CDR1 GTSNPN, CDR2 SVGIG (reference sequence). CDR3 nucleotides: TGTGCCTGGAGTGTACCGGTCAGACTCACCGGGGAGCTGTTTTTT. Translating gives CAWSVPVRLTGELFF.

A few counts support this clone. The rearrangement uses TRBV5-1 and TRBJ2-5, with a weak D call TRBD1 (7 bases). Trimming shortened V by 0 bases and J by 10 bases, and 16 bases separated the two germline ends. CDR3 size: 14 residues. Germline values: CDR1 SGHRS, CDR2 YFSETQ. CDR3 nucleotide sequence: TGCGCCAGCAGCTTGGAGTCCGCTCAGGGGGGCCAGTACTTC. It translates to CASSLESAQGGQYF.

This clone has only a few counts. This chain uses TRBV29-1 with TRBJ2-2, with D tentatively TRBD1 (5 bases). The CDR3 consists of 14 residues. The germline V gene has CDR1 SQVTM and CDR2 ANQGSEA. With 8 bases removed from V and 0 bases from J, the gap between germline ends came to 13 bases. The CDR3 sequence is CSSRGSSNTGELFF. Here the CDR3 DNA reads TGCAGCTCAAGGGGTTCTTCGAACACCGGGGAGCTGTTTTTT.

This clone was detected only a few times. J is TRBJ1-6 and V is TRBV5-1; D gene unclear. From germline, CDR1 is SGHRS and CDR2 YFSETQ. The CDR3 spans 15 residues. Trimming shortened V by 3 bases and J by 5 bases, and 12 bases separated the two germline ends. The CDR3 sequence: CASSSDRGNNSPLHF. The CDR3 coding sequence is TGCGCCAGCAGCTCTGACCGGGGAAATAATTCACCCCTCCACTTT.

This clone was observed a few times. In DNA form, the CDR3 reads TGTGCCAGCAGGGGTGGCGGGAGCGAGCAGTTCTTC. Protein: CASRGGGSEQFF. This chain joins TRBV27 and TRBJ2-1; TRBD2 agrees at 7 bases. This CDR3 is built from 12 residues. V dropped 6 bases and J dropped 10; count of bases not matched to a gene: 6. Germline V gene lookup returns CDR1 MNHEY and CDR2 SMNVEV (reference sequence).

The rearrangement uses TRBV9 and TRBJ2-5; a possible D gene is TRBD2 (6 bases). V was cut by 0 bases and J by 5 bases, with 11 bases left in between. Germline V gene lookup returns CDR1 SGDLS and CDR2 YYNGEE. This CDR3 has 14 residues. CDR3 DNA sequence: TGTGCCAGCAGCGTAGCGGGAGATTACGAGACCCAGTACTTC. Protein product: CASSVAGDYETQYF. The whole variable domain, filled in from reference TRBV9 and TRBJ2-5, reads DSGVTQTPKHLITATGQRVTLRCSPRSGDLSVYWYQQSLDQGLQFLIQYYNGEERAKGNILERFSAQQFPDLHSELNLSSLELGDSALYFCASSVAGDYETQYFGPGTRLLVL.

This sequence joins TRBV9 and TRBJ2-3; 10 bases line up with TRBD2. The CDR3 is 15 amino acids. CDR1 SGDLS and CDR2 YYNGEE come from the germline V gene. The junction had 10 bases not matched to a gene; V was cut back by 10 bases and J by 2 bases. In nucleotides, the CDR3 is TGTGCCGCCCTGCAACTAGCGGGATACACAGATACGCAGTATTTT. This encodes CAALQLAGYTDTQYF.